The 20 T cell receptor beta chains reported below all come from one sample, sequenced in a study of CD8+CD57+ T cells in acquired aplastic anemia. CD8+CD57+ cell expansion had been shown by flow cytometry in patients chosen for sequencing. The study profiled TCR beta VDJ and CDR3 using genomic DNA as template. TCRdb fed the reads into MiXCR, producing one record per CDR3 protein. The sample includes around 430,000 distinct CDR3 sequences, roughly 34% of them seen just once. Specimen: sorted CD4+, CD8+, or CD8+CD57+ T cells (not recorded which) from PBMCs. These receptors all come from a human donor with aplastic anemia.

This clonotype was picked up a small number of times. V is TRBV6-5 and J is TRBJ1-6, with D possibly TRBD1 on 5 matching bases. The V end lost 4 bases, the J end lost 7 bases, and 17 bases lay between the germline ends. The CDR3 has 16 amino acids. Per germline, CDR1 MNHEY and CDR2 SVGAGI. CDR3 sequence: CASSLGGRRLNSPLHF. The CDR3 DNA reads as TGTGCCAGCAGTTTGGGGGGACGGAGGCTAAATTCACCCCTCCACTTT.

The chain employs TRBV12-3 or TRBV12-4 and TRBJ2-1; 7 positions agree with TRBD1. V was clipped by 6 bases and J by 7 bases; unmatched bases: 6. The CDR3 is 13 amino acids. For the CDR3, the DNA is TGTGCCAGCAGCCCAGACAGGGCGAATGAGCAGTTCTTC. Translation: CASSPDRANEQFF.

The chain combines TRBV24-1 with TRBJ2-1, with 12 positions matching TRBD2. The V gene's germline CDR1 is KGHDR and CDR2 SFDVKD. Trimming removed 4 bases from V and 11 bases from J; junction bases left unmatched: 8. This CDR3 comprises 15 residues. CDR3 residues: CATSEGLAGSVKQFF. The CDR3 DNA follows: TGTGCCACCAGTGAGGGACTAGCGGGCTCGGTTAAGCAGTTCTTC.

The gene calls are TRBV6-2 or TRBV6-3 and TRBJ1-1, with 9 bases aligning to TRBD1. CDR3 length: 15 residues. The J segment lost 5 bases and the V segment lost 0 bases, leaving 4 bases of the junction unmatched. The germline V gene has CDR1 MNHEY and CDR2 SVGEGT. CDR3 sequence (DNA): TGTGCCAGCAGTTACTCGACAGGGGGAAGGACTGAAGCTTTCTTT. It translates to CASSYSTGGRTEAFF.

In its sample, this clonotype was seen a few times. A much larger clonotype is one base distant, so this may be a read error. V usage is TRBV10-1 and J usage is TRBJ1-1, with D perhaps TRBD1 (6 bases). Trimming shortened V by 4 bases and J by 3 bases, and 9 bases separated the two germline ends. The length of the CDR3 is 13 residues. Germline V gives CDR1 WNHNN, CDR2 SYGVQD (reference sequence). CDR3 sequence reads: CASSGGPDTEAFF. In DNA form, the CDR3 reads TGCGCCAGCAGTGGGGGGCCGGACACTGAAGCTTTCTTT.

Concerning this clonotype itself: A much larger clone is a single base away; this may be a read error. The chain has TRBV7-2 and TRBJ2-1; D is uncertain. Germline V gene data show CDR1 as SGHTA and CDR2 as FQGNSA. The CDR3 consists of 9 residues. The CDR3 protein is CASSPIQIF. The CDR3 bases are TGTGCCAGCAGCCCGATCCAGATCTTC.

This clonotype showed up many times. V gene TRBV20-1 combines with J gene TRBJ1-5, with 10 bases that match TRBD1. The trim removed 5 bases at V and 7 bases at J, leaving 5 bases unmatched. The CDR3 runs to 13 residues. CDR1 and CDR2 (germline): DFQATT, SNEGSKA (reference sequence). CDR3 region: CSAHGQGDQPQHF. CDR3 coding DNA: TGCAGTGCTCACGGACAGGGGGACCAGCCCCAGCATTTT.

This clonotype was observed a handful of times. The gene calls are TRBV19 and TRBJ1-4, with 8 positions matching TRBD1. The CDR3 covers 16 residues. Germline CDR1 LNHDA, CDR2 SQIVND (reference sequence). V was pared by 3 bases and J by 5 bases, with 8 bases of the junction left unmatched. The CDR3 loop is CASSIQGARENEKLFF. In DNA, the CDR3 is TGTGCCAGTAGTATTCAGGGGGCGCGAGAAAATGAAAAACTGTTTTTT.

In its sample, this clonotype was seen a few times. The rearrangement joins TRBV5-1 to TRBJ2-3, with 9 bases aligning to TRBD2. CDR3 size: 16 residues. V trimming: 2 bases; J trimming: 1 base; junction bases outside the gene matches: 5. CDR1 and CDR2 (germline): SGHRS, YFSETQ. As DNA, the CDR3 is TGCGCCAGCAGCTTTCTGCGGGGGGGTGGCACAGATACGCAGTATTTT. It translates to CASSFLRGGGTDTQYF.

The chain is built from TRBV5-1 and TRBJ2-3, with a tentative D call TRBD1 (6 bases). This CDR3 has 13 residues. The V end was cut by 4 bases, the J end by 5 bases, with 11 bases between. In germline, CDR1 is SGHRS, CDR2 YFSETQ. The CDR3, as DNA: TGCGCCAGCAGCCCCACAGGGATAGATACGCAGTATTTT. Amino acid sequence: CASSPTGIDTQYF.

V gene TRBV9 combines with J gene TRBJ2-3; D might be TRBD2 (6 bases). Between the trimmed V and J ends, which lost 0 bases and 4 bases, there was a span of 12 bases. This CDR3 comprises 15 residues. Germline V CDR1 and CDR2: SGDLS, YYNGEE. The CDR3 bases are TGTGCCAGCAGCGTAGTCGGGAGTGTTTCAGATACGCAGTATTTT. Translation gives CASSVVGSVSDTQYF.

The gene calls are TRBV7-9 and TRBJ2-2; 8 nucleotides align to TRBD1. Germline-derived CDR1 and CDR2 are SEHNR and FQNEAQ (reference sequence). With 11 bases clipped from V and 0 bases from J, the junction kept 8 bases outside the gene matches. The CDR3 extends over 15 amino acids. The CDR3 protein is CARNSGQANTGELFF. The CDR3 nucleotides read TGTGCCCGCAATTCGGGACAGGCGAACACCGGGGAGCTGTTTTTT.

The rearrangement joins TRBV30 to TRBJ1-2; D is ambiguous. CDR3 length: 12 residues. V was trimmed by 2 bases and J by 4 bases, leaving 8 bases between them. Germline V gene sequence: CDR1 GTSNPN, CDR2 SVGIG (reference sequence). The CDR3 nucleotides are TGTGCCTGGAGTCCTCCTGGCTATGGCTACACCTTC. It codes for CAWSPPGYGYTF.

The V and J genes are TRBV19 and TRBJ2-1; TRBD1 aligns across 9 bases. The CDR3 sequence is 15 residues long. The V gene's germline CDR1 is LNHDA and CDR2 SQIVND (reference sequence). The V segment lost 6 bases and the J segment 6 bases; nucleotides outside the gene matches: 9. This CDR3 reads CASSYGTGLSNEQFF. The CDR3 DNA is TGTGCCAGTAGCTACGGGACAGGGCTGAGCAATGAGCAGTTCTTC. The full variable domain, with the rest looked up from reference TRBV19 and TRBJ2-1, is DGGITQSPKYLFRKEGQNVTLSCEQNLNHDAMYWYRQDPGQGLRLIYYSQIVNDFQKGDIAEGYSVSREKKESFPLTVTSAQKNPTAFYLCASSYGTGLSNEQFFGPGTRLTVL.

CDR3 nucleotide sequence: TGTGCCAGTAGCCTACAGGGCCTAGAGGGGAGCGATGAGCAGTTCTTC. Residues: CASSLQGLEGSDEQFF. The V call is TRBV19, the J call TRBJ2-1; TRBD1 might be the D (6 bases). The CDR3 consists of 16 residues. Trimming shortened V by 6 bases and J by 8 bases, and 23 bases separated the two germline ends. Germline V gives CDR1 LNHDA, CDR2 SQIVND (reference sequence).

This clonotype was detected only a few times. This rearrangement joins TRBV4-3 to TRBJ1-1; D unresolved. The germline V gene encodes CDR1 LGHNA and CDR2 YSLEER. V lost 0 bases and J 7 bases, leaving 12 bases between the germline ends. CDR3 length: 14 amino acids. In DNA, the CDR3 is TGCGCCAGCAGCCAAGAAGGTTGGGGTGGTGAAGCTTTCTTT. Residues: CASSQEGWGGEAFF.

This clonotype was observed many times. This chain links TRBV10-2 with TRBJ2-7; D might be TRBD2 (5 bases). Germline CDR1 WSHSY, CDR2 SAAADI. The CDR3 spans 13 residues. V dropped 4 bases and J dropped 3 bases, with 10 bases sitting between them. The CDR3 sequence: CASSVEGLYEQYF. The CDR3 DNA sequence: TGCGCCAGCAGTGTAGAGGGCCTCTACGAGCAGTACTTC.

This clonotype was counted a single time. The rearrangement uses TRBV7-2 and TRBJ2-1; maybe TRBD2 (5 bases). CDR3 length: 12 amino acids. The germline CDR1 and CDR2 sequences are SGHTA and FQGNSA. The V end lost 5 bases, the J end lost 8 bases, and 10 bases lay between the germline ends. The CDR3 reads CASSPGLYEQFF. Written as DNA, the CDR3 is TGTGCCAGCAGCCCTGGACTGTATGAGCAGTTCTTC.

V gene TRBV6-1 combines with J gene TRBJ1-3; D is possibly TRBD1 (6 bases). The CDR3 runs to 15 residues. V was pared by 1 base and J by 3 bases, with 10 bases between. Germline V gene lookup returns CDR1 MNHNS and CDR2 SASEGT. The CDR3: CASSEGPGDGNTIYF. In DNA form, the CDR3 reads TGTGCCAGCAGTGAAGGGCCAGGGGATGGAAACACCATATATTTT.

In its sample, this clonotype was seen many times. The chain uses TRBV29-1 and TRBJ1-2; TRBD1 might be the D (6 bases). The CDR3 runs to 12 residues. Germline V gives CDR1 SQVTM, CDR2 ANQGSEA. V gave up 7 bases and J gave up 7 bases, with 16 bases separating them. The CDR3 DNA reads TGCAGCGCCGAGGGAGGGGGTAGTGGCTACACCTTC. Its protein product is CSAEGGGSGYTF. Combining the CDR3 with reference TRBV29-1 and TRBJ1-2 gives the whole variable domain SAVISQKPSRDICQRGTSLTIQCQVDSQVTMMFWYRQQPGQSLTLIATANQGSEATYESGFVIDKFPISRPNLTFSTLTVSNMSPEDSSIYLCSAEGGGSGYTFGSGTRLTVV.